This T cell receptor beta chain stems from a study of T cells in narcolepsy. Trimming cost V 2 bases and J 7 bases, with 12 bases left between them. Germline values: CDR1 SNHLY, CDR2 FYNNEI. The CDR3 extends over 14 amino acids. Produced via immunoSEQ multiplex PCR; TCRdb's table is partial and in-frame only. The sample holds about 24,000 clones; around two thirds are singletons and the top ten take around 12%. This clonotype was obtained from a human donor in good health. This chain links TRBV2 with TRBJ1-5, with D tentatively TRBD1 (5 bases). Material: memory (CD45RA-) CD4+ T cells from blood. The DNA for the CDR3 is TGTGCCAGCAGTGAAAGGGGATTGGGCCAGCCCCAGCATTTT. It codes for CASSERGLGQPQHF.